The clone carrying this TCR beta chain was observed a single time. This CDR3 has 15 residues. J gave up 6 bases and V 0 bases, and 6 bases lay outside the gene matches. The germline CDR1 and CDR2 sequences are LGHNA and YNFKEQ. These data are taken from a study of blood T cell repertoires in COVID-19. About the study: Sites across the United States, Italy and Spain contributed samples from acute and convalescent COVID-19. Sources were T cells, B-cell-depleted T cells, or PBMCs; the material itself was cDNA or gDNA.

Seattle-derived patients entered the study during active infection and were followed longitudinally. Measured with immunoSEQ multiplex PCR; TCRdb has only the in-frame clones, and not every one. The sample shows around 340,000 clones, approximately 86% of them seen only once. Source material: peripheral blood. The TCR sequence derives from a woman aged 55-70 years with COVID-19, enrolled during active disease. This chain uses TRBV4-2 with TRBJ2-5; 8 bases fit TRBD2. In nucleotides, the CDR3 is TGTGCCAGCAGCCAAGACTCCGGGGGGGCGAAGACCCAGTACTTC. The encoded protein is CASSQDSGGAKTQYF.